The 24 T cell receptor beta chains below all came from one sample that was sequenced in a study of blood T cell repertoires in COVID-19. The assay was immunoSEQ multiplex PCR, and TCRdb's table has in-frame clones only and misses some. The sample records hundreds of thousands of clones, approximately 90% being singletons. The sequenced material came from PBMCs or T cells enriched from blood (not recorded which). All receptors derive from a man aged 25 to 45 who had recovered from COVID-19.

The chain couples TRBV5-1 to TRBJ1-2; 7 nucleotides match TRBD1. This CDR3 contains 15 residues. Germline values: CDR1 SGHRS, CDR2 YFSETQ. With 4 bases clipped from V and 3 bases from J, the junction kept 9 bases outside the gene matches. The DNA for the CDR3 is TGCGCCAGCAGCCCCGACAGGGTTCGTCACTATGGCTACACCTTC. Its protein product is CASSPDRVRHYGYTF. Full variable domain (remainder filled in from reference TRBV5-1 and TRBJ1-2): KAGVTQTPRYLIKTRGQQVTLSCSPISGHRSVSWYQQTPGQGLQFLFEYFSETQRNKGNFPGRFSGRQFSNSRSEMNVSTLELGDSALYLCASSPDRVRHYGYTFGSGTRLTVV.

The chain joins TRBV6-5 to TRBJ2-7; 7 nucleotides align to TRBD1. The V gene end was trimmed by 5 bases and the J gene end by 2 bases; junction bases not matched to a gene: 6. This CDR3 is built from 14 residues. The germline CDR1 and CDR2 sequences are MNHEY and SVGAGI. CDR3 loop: CASSPSGTAYEQYF. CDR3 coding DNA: TGTGCCAGCAGTCCCTCGGGGACAGCCTACGAGCAGTACTTC.

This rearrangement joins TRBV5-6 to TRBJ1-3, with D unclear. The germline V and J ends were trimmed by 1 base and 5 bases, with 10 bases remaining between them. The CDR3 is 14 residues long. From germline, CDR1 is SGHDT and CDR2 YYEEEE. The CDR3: CASSLPEVRNTIYF. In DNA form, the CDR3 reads TGTGCCAGCAGCTTGCCAGAGGTTAGAAACACCATATATTTT.

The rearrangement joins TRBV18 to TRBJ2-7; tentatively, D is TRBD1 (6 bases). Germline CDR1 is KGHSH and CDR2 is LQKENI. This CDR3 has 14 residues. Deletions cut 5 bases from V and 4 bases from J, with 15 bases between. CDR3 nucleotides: TGTGCCAGCTCAGAACAGGGCAAAGTTTACGAGCAGTACTTC. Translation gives CASSEQGKVYEQYF.

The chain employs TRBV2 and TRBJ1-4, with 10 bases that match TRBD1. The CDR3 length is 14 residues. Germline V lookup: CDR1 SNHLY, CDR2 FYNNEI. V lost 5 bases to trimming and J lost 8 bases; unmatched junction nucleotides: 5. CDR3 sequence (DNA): TGTGCCAGCAGTTTGGACAGGGGGTACGAAAAACTGTTTTTT. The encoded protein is CASSLDRGYEKLFF.

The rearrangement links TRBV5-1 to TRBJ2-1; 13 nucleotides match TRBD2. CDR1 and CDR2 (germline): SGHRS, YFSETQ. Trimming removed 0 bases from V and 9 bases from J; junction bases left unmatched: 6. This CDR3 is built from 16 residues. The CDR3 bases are TGCGCCAGCAGCTTGGGACTAGCGGGAGGCTTAGGTGAGCAGTTCTTC. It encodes CASSLGLAGGLGEQFF. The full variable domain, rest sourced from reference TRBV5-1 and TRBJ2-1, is KAGVTQTPRYLIKTRGQQVTLSCSPISGHRSVSWYQQTPGQGLQFLFEYFSETQRNKGNFPGRFSGRQFSNSRSEMNVSTLELGDSALYLCASSLGLAGGLGEQFFGPGTRLTVL.

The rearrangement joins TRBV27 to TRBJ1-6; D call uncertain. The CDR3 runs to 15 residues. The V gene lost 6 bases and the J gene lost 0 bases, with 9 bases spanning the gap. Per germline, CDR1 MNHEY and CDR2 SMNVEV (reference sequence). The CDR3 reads CASREVSSYNSPLHF. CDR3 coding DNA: TGTGCCAGCAGGGAGGTGAGCTCCTATAATTCACCCCTCCACTTT.

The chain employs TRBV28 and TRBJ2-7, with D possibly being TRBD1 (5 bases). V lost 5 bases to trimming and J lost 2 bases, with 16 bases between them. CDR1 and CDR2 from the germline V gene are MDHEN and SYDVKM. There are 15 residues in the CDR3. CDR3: CASSPGGAVPYEQYF. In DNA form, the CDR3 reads TGTGCCAGCAGTCCTGGTGGGGCGGTCCCCTACGAGCAGTACTTC.

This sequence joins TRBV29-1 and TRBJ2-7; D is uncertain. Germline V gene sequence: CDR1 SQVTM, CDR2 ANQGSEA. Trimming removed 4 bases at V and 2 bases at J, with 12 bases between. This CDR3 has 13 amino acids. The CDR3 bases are TGCAGCGTTGCGCAGCGTATGACCTACGAGCAGTACTTC. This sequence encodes CSVAQRMTYEQYF.

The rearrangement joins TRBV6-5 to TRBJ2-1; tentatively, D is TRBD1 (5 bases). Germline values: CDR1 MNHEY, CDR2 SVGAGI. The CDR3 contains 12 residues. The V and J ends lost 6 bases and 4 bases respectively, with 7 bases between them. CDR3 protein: CASSRQYNEQFF. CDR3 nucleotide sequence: TGTGCCAGCAGCAGACAGTACAATGAGCAGTTCTTC.

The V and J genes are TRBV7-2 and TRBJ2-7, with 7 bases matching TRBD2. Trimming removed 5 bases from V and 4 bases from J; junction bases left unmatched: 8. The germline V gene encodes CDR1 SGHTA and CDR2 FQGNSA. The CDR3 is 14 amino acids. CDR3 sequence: CASSRSRDYYEQYF. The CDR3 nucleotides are TGTGCCAGCAGCCGGTCCCGGGACTATTACGAGCAGTACTTC.

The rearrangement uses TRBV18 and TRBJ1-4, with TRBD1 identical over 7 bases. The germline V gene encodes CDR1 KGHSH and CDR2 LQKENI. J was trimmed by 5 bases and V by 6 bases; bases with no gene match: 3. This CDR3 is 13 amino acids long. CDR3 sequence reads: CASSPGQNEKLFF. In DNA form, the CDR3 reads TGTGCCAGCTCCCCGGGACAGAATGAAAAACTGTTTTTT. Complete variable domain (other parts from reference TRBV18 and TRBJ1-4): NAGVMQNPRHLVRRRGQEARLRCSPMKGHSHVYWYRQLPEEGLKFMVYLQKENIIDESGMPKERFSAEFPKEGPSILRIQQVVRGDSAAYFCASSPGQNEKLFFGSGTQLSVL.

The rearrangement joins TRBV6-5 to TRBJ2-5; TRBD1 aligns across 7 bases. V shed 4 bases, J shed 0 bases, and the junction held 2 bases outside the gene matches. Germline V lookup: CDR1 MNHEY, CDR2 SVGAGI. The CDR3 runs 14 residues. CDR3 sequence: CASSWGTDQETQYF. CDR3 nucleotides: TGTGCCAGCAGTTGGGGGACAGACCAAGAGACCCAGTACTTC.

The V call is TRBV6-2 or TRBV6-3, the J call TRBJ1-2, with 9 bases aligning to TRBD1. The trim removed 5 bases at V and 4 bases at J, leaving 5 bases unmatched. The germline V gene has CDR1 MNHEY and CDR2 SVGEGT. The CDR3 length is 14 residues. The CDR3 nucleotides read TGTGCCAGCAGTGGATACAGGGGGCCCTATGGCTACACCTTC. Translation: CASSGYRGPYGYTF.

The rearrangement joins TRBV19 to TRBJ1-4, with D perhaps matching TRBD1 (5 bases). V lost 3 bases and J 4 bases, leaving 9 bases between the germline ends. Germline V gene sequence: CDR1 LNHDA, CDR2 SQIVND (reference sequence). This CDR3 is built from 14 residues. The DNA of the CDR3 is TGTGCCAGTAGTATGGGGCAGTATAATGAAAAACTGTTTTTT. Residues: CASSMGQYNEKLFF.

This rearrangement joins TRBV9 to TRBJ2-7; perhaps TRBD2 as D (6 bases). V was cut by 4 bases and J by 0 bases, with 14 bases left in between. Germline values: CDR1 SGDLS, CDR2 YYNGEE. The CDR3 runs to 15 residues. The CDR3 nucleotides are TGTGCCAGCAGCCCTAGACTAGGCAGCTCCTACGAGCAGTACTTC. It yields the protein CASSPRLGSSYEQYF.

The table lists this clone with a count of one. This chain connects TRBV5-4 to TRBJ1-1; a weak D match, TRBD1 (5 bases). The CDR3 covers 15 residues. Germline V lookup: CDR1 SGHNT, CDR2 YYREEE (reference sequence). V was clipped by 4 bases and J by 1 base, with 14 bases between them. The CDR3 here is CASSRDPQGNTEAFF. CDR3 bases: TGTGCCAGCAGCCGAGATCCCCAGGGGAACACTGAAGCTTTCTTT. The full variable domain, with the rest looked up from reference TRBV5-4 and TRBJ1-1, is ETGVTQSPTHLIKTRGQQVTLRCSSQSGHNTVSWYQQALGQGPQFIFQYYREEENGRGNFPPRFSGLQFPNYSSELNVNALELDDSALYLCASSRDPQGNTEAFFGQGTRLTVV.

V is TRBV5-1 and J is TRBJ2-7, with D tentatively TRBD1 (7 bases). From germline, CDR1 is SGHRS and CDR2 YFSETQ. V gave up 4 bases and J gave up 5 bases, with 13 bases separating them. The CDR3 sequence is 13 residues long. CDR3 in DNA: TGCGCCAGCAGCGGAGGGGGCGCACACGAGCAGTACTTC. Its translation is CASSGGGAHEQYF.

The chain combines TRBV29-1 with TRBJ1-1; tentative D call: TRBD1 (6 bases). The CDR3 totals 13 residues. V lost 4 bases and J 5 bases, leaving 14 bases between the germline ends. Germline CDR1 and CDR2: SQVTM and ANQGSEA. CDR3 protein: CSVGGGRKTEAFF. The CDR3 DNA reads TGCAGCGTTGGGGGGGGGCGGAAGACTGAAGCTTTCTTT.

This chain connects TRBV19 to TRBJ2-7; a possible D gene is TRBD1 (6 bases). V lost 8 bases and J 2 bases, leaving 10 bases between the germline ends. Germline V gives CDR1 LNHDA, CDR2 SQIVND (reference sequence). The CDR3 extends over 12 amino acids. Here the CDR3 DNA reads TGTGCCAGTGCAGGGGAAGCCTACGAGCAGTACTTC. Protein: CASAGEAYEQYF.

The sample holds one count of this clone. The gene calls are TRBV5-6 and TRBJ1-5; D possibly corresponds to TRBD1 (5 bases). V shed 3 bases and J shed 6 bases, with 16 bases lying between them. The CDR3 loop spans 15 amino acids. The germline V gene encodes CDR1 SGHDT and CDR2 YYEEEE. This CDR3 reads CASSSGIVEVQPQHF. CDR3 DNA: TGTGCCAGCAGCTCAGGGATTGTTGAGGTTCAGCCCCAGCATTTT.

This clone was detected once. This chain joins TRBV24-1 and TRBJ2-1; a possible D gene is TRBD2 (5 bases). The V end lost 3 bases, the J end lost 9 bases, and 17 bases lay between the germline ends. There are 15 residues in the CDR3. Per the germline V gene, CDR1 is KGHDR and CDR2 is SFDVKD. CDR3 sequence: CATSDLDFPRGEQFF. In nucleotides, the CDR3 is TGTGCCACCAGTGATCTTGACTTCCCCCGGGGTGAGCAGTTCTTC.

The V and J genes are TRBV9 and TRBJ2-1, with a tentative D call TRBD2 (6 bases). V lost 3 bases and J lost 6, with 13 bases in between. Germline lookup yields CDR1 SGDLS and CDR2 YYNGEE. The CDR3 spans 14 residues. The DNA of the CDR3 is TGTGCCAGCAGCGGTGGGAGGATCGGCAATGAGCAGTTCTTC. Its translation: CASSGGRIGNEQFF.

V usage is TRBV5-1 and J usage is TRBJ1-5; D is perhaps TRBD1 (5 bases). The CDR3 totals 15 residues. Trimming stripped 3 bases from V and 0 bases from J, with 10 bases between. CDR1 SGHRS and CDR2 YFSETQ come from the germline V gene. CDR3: CASSWGQPSNQPQHF. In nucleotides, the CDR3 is TGCGCCAGCAGCTGGGGCCAGCCTAGCAATCAGCCCCAGCATTTT.